Listed here are 25 T cell receptor beta chains from one sample, sequenced in a study of T-cell memory formation after mild COVID-19. One entry per CDR3 protein, called by TCRdb with MiXCR from the 5' RACE reads. The sample carries more than 80,000 distinct CDR3 sequences, about an eighth recorded once. The sequencing input was PBMCs or a T cell subset sorted from them (not recorded which). The receptor source for this set is an adult woman who had mild COVID-19 (a few samples of this study predate the infection). Cell type and time point are not known.

The rearrangement uses TRBV5-6 and TRBJ2-7; D possibly corresponds to TRBD1 (7 bases). The CDR3 has 17 amino acids. V was trimmed by 3 bases and J by 0 bases, leaving 19 bases between them. Germline V gene data show CDR1 as SGHDT and CDR2 as YYEEEE. DNA of the CDR3: TGTGCCAGCAGCTCGTTGGGGGGACAGTCAATCTCCTACGAGCAGTACTTC. It translates to CASSSLGGQSISYEQYF.

The chain joins TRBV24-1 to TRBJ2-3, with TRBD1 identical over 8 bases. CDR1 and CDR2 from the germline V gene are KGHDR and SFDVKD. CDR3 size: 16 residues. Trimming at V came to 4 bases and at J to 5 bases, leaving 10 bases not matched to a gene. CDR3: CATSDHFQGAGDTQYF. CDR3 nucleotides: TGTGCCACCAGTGACCACTTCCAGGGGGCTGGAGATACGCAGTATTTT.

This clonotype was counted between two and nine times. The rearrangement uses TRBV24-1 and TRBJ2-3, with no clear D. The CDR3 totals 17 residues. The germline V gene has CDR1 KGHDR and CDR2 SFDVKD. The V end was cut by 4 bases, the J end by 6 bases, with 22 bases between. The CDR3 nucleotides are TGTGCCACCAGTGAAGCCCCCAGAGTCTCCAGTTTGGATACGCAGTATTTT. Protein: CATSEAPRVSSLDTQYF.

This clonotype was seen repeatedly, ten times or more. V is TRBV11-2 and J is TRBJ2-2, with a possible D match to TRBD1 (6 bases). This CDR3 is 16 amino acids long. The V end lost 7 bases, the J end lost 0 bases, and 15 bases lay between the germline ends. CDR1 and CDR2 (germline): SGHAT, FQNNGV. CDR3 loop: CASTQGWTANTGELFF. CDR3 sequence (DNA): TGTGCCAGCACCCAGGGTTGGACAGCGAACACCGGGGAGCTGTTTTTT.

This clonotype was counted a few times. The chain employs TRBV6-5 and TRBJ2-7, with D unresolved. The CDR3 consists of 13 residues. The V end lost 2 bases, the J end lost 0 bases, and 5 bases lay between the germline ends. CDR1 and CDR2 (germline): MNHEY, SVGAGI. CDR3: CASSYGDSYEQYF. The CDR3 coding sequence is TGTGCCAGCAGTTACGGGGACTCCTACGAGCAGTACTTC.

V is TRBV13 and J is TRBJ1-1; D unclear. This CDR3 contains 14 residues. Trimming pared 5 bases from V and 0 bases from J, leaving 10 bases between. CDR1 and CDR2 (germline): PRHDT, FYEKMQ (reference sequence). This chain's CDR3 is CASSPSSMNTEAFF. The CDR3, as DNA: TGTGCCAGCAGCCCGAGTAGCATGAACACTGAAGCTTTCTTT. Looking up the rest from reference TRBV13 and TRBJ1-1 gives the full variable domain: AAGVIQSPRHLIKEKRETATLKCYPIPRHDTVYWYQQGPGQDPQFLISFYEKMQSDKGSIPDRFSAQQFSDYHSELNMSSLELGDSALYFCASSPSSMNTEAFFGQGTRLTVV.

This clonotype came up a few times. The chain's CDR3 is CASSSSGGTEAFF. The CDR3 DNA is TGTGCCAGCAGCTCCTCCGGAGGTACTGAAGCTTTCTTT. The chain has TRBV7-9 and TRBJ1-1; D unresolved. Germline V gene sequence: CDR1 SEHNR, CDR2 FQNEAQ (reference sequence). The CDR3 has 13 amino acids. Trimming stripped 4 bases from V and 5 bases from J, with 11 bases between.

This chain connects TRBV6-5 to TRBJ2-7; a weak D match, TRBD2 (5 bases). Germline V CDR1 and CDR2: MNHEY, SVGAGI. There are 13 residues in the CDR3. Trimming took off 8 bases at V and 6 bases at J, with 17 bases between the two ends. The CDR3 reads CASQEAGRVEQYF. The CDR3 DNA reads TGTGCCAGCCAGGAGGCCGGCCGGGTCGAGCAGTACTTC.

The V gene is TRBV12-3 or TRBV12-4, the J gene TRBJ1-1, with D unresolved. There are 13 residues in the CDR3. Trimming pared 3 bases from V and 3 bases from J, leaving 8 bases between. CDR3 residues: CASSLTPDTEAFF. As DNA, the CDR3 is TGTGCCAGCAGTTTGACACCGGACACTGAAGCTTTCTTT.

DNA for the CDR3: TGTGCCACTCGTCTAGCGGGCATTGATTACAATGAGCAGTTCTTC. This encodes CATRLAGIDYNEQFF. This sequence joins TRBV6-2 or TRBV6-3 and TRBJ2-1; 8 bases line up with TRBD2. The CDR3 has 15 amino acids. Germline CDR1 and CDR2: MNHEY and SVGEGT. The V segment lost 10 bases and the J segment 4 bases; nucleotides outside the gene matches: 12.

This clonotype has just a few counts. This chain joins TRBV6-5 and TRBJ2-3, with D tentatively TRBD2 (5 bases). The germline CDR1 and CDR2 sequences are MNHEY and SVGAGI. The ends were cut back, 7 bases at V and 2 bases at J, with 25 bases in the middle. The CDR3 is 18 amino acids. This chain's CDR3 is CASTPDGGPPFNTDTQYF. The CDR3 coding sequence is TGTGCCAGCACCCCGGATGGAGGCCCCCCGTTTAACACAGATACGCAGTATTTT.

The chain joins TRBV6-2 or TRBV6-3 to TRBJ2-1; the match to TRBD1 covers 10 bases. The CDR3 contains 14 residues. CDR1 and CDR2 from the germline V gene are MNHEY and SVGEGT. The V gene end was trimmed by 7 bases and the J gene end by 3 bases; junction bases not matched to a gene: 3. For the CDR3, the DNA is TGTGCCAGCATGGGACAGGGGTTCTACAATGAGCAGTTCTTC. Translation gives CASMGQGFYNEQFF.

The chain recombines TRBV4-1 with TRBJ2-1; D not certain. The V end lost 4 bases, the J end lost 9 bases, and 13 bases lay between the germline ends. Germline loops: CDR1 MGHRA, CDR2 YSYEKL. CDR3 length: 13 residues. CDR3 in amino acids: CASSPLGAVEQFF. The CDR3 DNA reads TGCGCCAGCAGCCCACTCGGCGCGGTTGAGCAGTTCTTC.

This clonotype appeared a few times. The gene calls are TRBV12-3 or TRBV12-4 and TRBJ2-3, with 11 bases lining up with TRBD2. The CDR3 is 20 amino acids. The ends lost 4 bases at V and 2 bases at J; junction bases unmatched: 17. CDR3 coding DNA: TGTGCCAGCAGTTCTCGCGATCCCTCGGCTAGCGGGGGGACCACAGATACGCAGTATTTT. It specifies CASSSRDPSASGGTTDTQYF.

The chain links TRBV4-1 to TRBJ2-1; D is undetermined. CDR3 size: 18 residues. Germline CDR1 reads MGHRA; CDR2 reads YSYEKL. With 0 bases removed from V and 0 bases from J, the gap between germline ends came to 15 bases. The CDR3 region is CASSQEINRPSSYNEQFF. DNA of the CDR3: TGCGCCAGCAGCCAAGAGATAAATAGGCCGAGCTCCTACAATGAGCAGTTCTTC.

The V call is TRBV5-6, the J call TRBJ2-4, with D uncertain. Trimming stripped 0 bases from V and 0 bases from J, with 10 bases between. Germline V CDR1 and CDR2: SGHDT, YYEEEE. The CDR3 runs 16 residues. CDR3 DNA sequence: TGTGCCAGCAGCTTGGGGGCGGTTCTAGCCAAAAACATTCAGTACTTC. Amino acids: CASSLGAVLAKNIQYF. Variable domain in full (rest from reference TRBV5-6 and TRBJ2-4): DAGVTQSPTHLIKTRGQQVTLRCSPKSGHDTVSWYQQALGQGPQFIFQYYEEEERQRGNFPDRFSGHQFPNYSSELNVNALLLGDSALYLCASSLGAVLAKNIQYFGAGTRLSVL.

This clonotype was recorded a few times. J is TRBJ1-1 and V is TRBV29-1, with a weak D call TRBD1 (6 bases). The germline V gene encodes CDR1 SQVTM and CDR2 ANQGSEA. This CDR3 is 13 amino acids long. The germline V and J ends were trimmed by 6 bases and 3 bases, with 14 bases remaining between them. CDR3 protein: CSVRSGEHTEAFF. In DNA form, the CDR3 reads TGCAGCGTGAGGTCAGGGGAACACACTGAAGCTTTCTTT.

The rearrangement links TRBV19 to TRBJ1-2; D is unclear. The germline V gene encodes CDR1 LNHDA and CDR2 SQIVND (reference sequence). With 4 bases removed from V and 4 bases from J, the gap between germline ends came to 13 bases. The CDR3 sequence is 14 residues long. CDR3 DNA sequence: TGTGCCAGTAGTACCGACGGGCCAACCTATGGCTACACCTTC. Protein sequence: CASSTDGPTYGYTF. Full variable domain (rest looked up from reference TRBV19 and TRBJ1-2): DGGITQSPKYLFRKEGQNVTLSCEQNLNHDAMYWYRQDPGQGLRLIYYSQIVNDFQKGDIAEGYSVSREKKESFPLTVTSAQKNPTAFYLCASSTDGPTYGYTFGSGTRLTVV.

This clonotype was detected many times. This chain connects TRBV7-9 to TRBJ2-7, with D perhaps TRBD1 (5 bases). The V end was cut by 4 bases, the J end by 4 bases, with 11 bases between. In germline, CDR1 is SEHNR, CDR2 FQNEAQ (reference sequence). This CDR3 comprises 13 residues. The CDR3 sequence: CASSWAGRYEQYF. CDR3 nucleotide sequence: TGTGCCAGCAGCTGGGCAGGGCGGTACGAGCAGTACTTC.

This clonotype showed up many times. The chain recombines TRBV5-1 with TRBJ2-7, with 7 bases that match TRBD1. Germline trimming cut 2 bases from V and 3 bases from J; bases unmatched to any gene: 5. Germline V gene sequence: CDR1 SGHRS, CDR2 YFSETQ. The CDR3 length is 14 residues. The CDR3 DNA is TGCGCCAGCAGCTTCGTGACAGGGCACTACGAGCAGTACTTC. It translates to CASSFVTGHYEQYF.

By share, this clonotype ranks as medium-sized (0.01 to 0.1%). J is TRBJ2-1 and V is TRBV21-1. TRBV21-1 is recorded as a pseudogene. The CDR3 contains 18 residues. The CDR3 sequence is CASSKASRVLWSYNEQFF. The CDR3 coding sequence is TGTGCCAGCAGCAAAGCGTCAAGGGTTCTTTGGTCCTACAATGAGCAGTTCTTC.

This clonotype occurred a few times. The chain recombines TRBV7-7 with TRBJ1-1; no definite D call. Germline CDR1 SSHAT, CDR2 FNYEAQ (reference sequence). The germline V and J ends were trimmed by 7 bases and 1 base, with 13 bases remaining between them. The CDR3 is 14 amino acids. The CDR3 bases are TGTGCCAGCATCCGACGGGAGACGAACACTGAAGCTTTCTTT. This translates into CASIRRETNTEAFF. Complete variable domain (other parts from reference TRBV7-7 and TRBJ1-1): GAGVSQSPRYKVTKRGQDVTLRCDPISSHATLYWYQQALGQGPEFLTYFNYEAQPDKSGLPSDRFSAERPEGSISTLTIQRTEQRDSAMYRCASIRRETNTEAFFGQGTRLTVV.

The chain combines TRBV9 with TRBJ2-2; TRBD1 matches at 7 bases. The CDR3 totals 18 residues. Germline V gene data show CDR1 as SGDLS and CDR2 as YYNGEE. V lost 3 bases to trimming and J lost 5 bases; unmatched junction nucleotides: 16. The CDR3 sequence: CASSDNRDRPSGTGELFF. CDR3 DNA: TGTGCCAGCAGCGACAATCGGGACAGACCGTCGGGAACCGGGGAGCTGTTTTTT.

The gene calls are TRBV29-1 and TRBJ1-3; no clear D gene. Germline V gene sequence: CDR1 SQVTM, CDR2 ANQGSEA. CDR3 length: 11 amino acids. V lost 8 bases and J 7 bases, leaving 12 bases between the germline ends. CDR3 sequence reads: CSLIEGNTIYF. Written as DNA, the CDR3 is TGCAGCCTCATAGAAGGCAACACCATATATTTT.

This clonotype was seen a handful of times. V usage is TRBV7-9 and J usage is TRBJ2-1; D remains ambiguous. V was cut by 1 base and J by 4 bases, with 8 bases left in between. The CDR3 is 14 residues long. Germline CDR1 is SEHNR and CDR2 is FQNEAQ (reference sequence). This CDR3 reads CASSLVVGYNEQFF. CDR3 bases: TGTGCCAGCAGCTTAGTTGTGGGTTACAATGAGCAGTTCTTC.